A selection of T cell receptor beta chains follows, all from one sample in a study of blood T cell repertoires in COVID-19. Assay used: immunoSEQ multiplex PCR; TCRdb lists only in-frame clones, some missing. The sample holds 150,000 to 200,000 clones, 90% seen once. Material for sequencing was peripheral blood. The receptors come from a man between 60 and 75 years old with active or convalescent COVID-19. Each CDR3 is given with its conserved first and last residue. Fields, in order: J gene, V gene, clone size, D gene, CDR3 protein, CDR3 DNA. D genes are given only for firm matches. The listing skips clone size in some rows; elsewhere it reads once, few, many or a size class.

TRBJ2-3,TRBV11-3,.,.,CASSLGGGGTDTQYF,TGTGCCAGCAGCTTAGGTGGCGGGGGCACAGATACGCAGTATTTT
TRBJ1-1,TRBV7-9,.,TRBD1,CASSSHQAGGTEAFF,TGTGCCAGCAGCTCCCATCAGGCAGGGGGCACTGAAGCTTTCTTT
TRBJ1-1,TRBV19,few,TRBD1,CAISPTSDRAVTEAFF,TGTGCCATCTCCCCCACCTCAGACAGGGCCGTGACTGAAGCTTTCTTT
TRBJ2-5,TRBV3-1/TRBV3-2,.,.,CASSQAMRTQYF,TGTGCCAGCAGCCAAGCGATGCGGACCCAGTACTTC
TRBJ1-2,TRBV28,.,TRBD1,CASSVRTGNLDGYTF,TGTGCCAGCAGCGTAAGGACAGGGAATCTAGATGGCTACACCTTC
TRBJ2-3,TRBV4-1,.,TRBD2,CASSQDRASGGPSTDTQYF,TGCGCCAGCAGCCAAGATCGGGCTAGCGGGGGGCCAAGCACAGATACGCAGTATTTT
TRBJ1-1,TRBV6-5,.,.,CASRGGGEDTEAFF,TGTGCCAGTCGCGGGGGAGGGGAGGACACTGAAGCTTTCTTT
TRBJ1-4,TRBV11-2,.,TRBD1,CASSPTGTGVEKLFF,TGTGCCAGCAGCCCGACCGGGACAGGGGTTGAAAAACTGTTTTTT
TRBJ1-4,TRBV5-1,.,.,CASSLVGEDEKLFF,TGCGCCAGCAGCTTGGTCGGGGAGGATGAAAAACTGTTTTTT
TRBJ2-7,TRBV10-3,once,.,CAISLSSYEQYF,TGTGCCATCAGCCTCAGCTCCTACGAGCAGTACTTC
TRBJ1-2,TRBV10-1,once,.,CASSDRQASGYTF,TGCGCCAGCAGTGACCGACAGGCCTCTGGCTACACCTTC
TRBJ1-5,TRBV10-2,.,.,CASSPSQGGNQPQHF,TGCGCCAGCAGCCCTTCACAGGGTGGCAATCAGCCCCAGCATTTT